Listed below are T cell receptor beta chains from one sample, sequenced in a study of blood T cell repertoires in COVID-19. Assay: immunoSEQ multiplex PCR; the TCRdb copy retains only in-frame clones and omits some. Of about 500,000 clones in the sample, 85% to 90% were seen once. Sequenced material: peripheral blood. Every receptor here comes from a woman aged 45 to 65 with COVID-19, enrolled during active disease. Both conserved end residues are part of each CDR3. The D gene is left open where the match is weak. Part of the rows lack a size; the others show once, few, many or a class for expanded clones.

TRBV7-2,TRBJ1-2,TRBD1,-,CASRLSSGTEVFGYTF,TGTGCCAGCAGGCTAAGCTCCGGGACAGAGGTCTTCGGCTACACCTTC
TRBV15,TRBJ1-1,-,-,CATREGRGTEAFF,TGTGCCACCAGGGAGGGACGGGGCACTGAAGCTTTCTTT
TRBV5-1,TRBJ1-2,-,-,CASSLGPTAYGYTF,TGCGCCAGCAGCTTGGGGCCGACAGCCTATGGCTACACCTTC
TRBV30,TRBJ2-3,TRBD2,-,CAWSSGGADTQYF,TGTGCCTGGAGTAGCGGGGGGGCAGATACGCAGTATTTT
TRBV6-5,TRBJ1-1,-,-,CASRASGGPEAFF,TGTGCCAGCAGGGCCAGTGGAGGCCCTGAAGCTTTCTTT
TRBV6-5,TRBJ1-1,-,-,CASSYSGLGDTEAFF,TGTGCCAGCAGTTACTCGGGTCTAGGGGACACTGAAGCTTTCTTT
TRBV19,TRBJ2-1,-,-,CANGCVRQFF,TGTGCCAACGGGTGTGTGCGGCAGTTCTTC
TRBV5-1,TRBJ2-7,-,-,CASSLGGGMSSYEQYF,TGCGCCAGCAGCTTGGGGGGAGGTATGAGCTCCTACGAGCAGTACTTC
TRBV5-1,TRBJ1-1,-,-,CASSFRRQFRRDTEAFF,TGCGCCAGCAGCTTTCGGAGACAGTTTCGTAGGGACACTGAAGCTTTCTTT
TRBV4-2,TRBJ1-2,TRBD1,-,CASSQGTGVGTYGYTF,TGTGCCAGCAGCCAAGGGACAGGGGTGGGTACCTATGGCTACACCTTC
TRBV29-1,TRBJ2-5,TRBD1,-,CSLRTGGQETQYF,TGCAGCCTGCGGACAGGGGGGCAAGAGACCCAGTACTTC
TRBV10-2,TRBJ1-1,-,once,CATSTWTVEAFF,TGCGCCACCTCGACATGGACAGTAGAAGCTTTCTTT
TRBV5-1,TRBJ1-1,-,-,CASSFGAENTEAFF,TGCGCCAGCAGCTTTGGGGCCGAGAACACTGAAGCTTTCTTT
TRBV9,TRBJ2-1,-,-,CASSASRVNEQFF,TGTGCCAGCAGCGCGAGTCGGGTAAATGAGCAGTTCTTC
TRBV9,TRBJ1-1,TRBD1,-,CASSPTGGRAEAFF,TGTGCCAGCAGCCCGACAGGGGGCAGGGCTGAAGCTTTCTTT
TRBV9,TRBJ1-1,-,-,CASSVESGWGAEAFF,TGTGCCAGCAGCGTAGAATCAGGGTGGGGCGCTGAAGCTTTCTTT
TRBV4-2,TRBJ2-3,TRBD2,-,CASSQDKGVAGNRYTDTQYF,TGTGCCAGCAGCCAAGATAAGGGGGTAGCGGGGAACAGATACACAGATACGCAGTATTTT
TRBV20-1,TRBJ2-4,TRBD1,-,CSASKAGGGLAKNIQYF,TGCAGTGCTAGTAAGGCAGGGGGCGGGCTAGCCAAAAACATTCAGTACTTC
TRBV6-5,TRBJ2-1,TRBD2,-,CASRGLAGSGDEQFF,TGTGCCAGCAGGGGTCTAGCGGGGTCAGGCGATGAGCAGTTCTTC
TRBV30,TRBJ1-4,-,-,CACLRFEKLFF,TGTGCCTGTTTGCGGTTCGAAAAACTGTTTTTT
TRBV24-1,TRBJ1-5,-,-,CATGGGAGQPQHF,TGTGCCACCGGAGGAGGGGCGGGTCAGCCCCAGCATTTT
TRBV19,TRBJ2-7,TRBD1,-,CASSEGQGGYEQYF,TGTGCCAGTAGTGAGGGACAGGGCGGCTACGAGCAGTACTTC
TRBV7-8,TRBJ1-2,TRBD1,-,CASSLAGRGGEIYGYTF,TGTGCCAGCAGCTTAGCCGGGAGAGGGGGCGAGATCTATGGCTACACCTTC
TRBV7-2,TRBJ1-5,-,-,CASSLAGGIGQPQHF,TGTGCCAGCAGCTTAGCTGGGGGCATCGGTCAGCCCCAGCATTTT
TRBV6-1,TRBJ1-1,-,-,CASSDLYTEAFF,TGTGCCAGCAGTGACCTGTACACTGAAGCTTTCTTT
TRBV2,TRBJ1-2,-,-,CASGGDYGYTF,TGTGCCAGCGGTGGAGACTATGGCTACACCTTC
TRBV18,TRBJ1-1,TRBD1,-,CASSAYTGTGDTEAFF,TGTGCCAGCTCAGCTTATACCGGGACAGGGGACACTGAAGCTTTCTTT
TRBV27,TRBJ2-1,TRBD2,-,CASSLGGVPYNEQFF,TGTGCCAGCAGTCTCGGGGGGGTCCCCTACAATGAGCAGTTCTTC
TRBV5-1,TRBJ1-4,-,-,CASSLGPQGENEKLFF,TGCGCCAGCAGCTTGGGGCCACAGGGCGAGAATGAAAAACTGTTTTTT
TRBV14,TRBJ2-7,TRBD2,-,CASSQGVGTSETYEQYF,TGTGCCAGCAGCCAAGGAGTCGGGACTAGCGAAACCTACGAGCAGTACTTC
TRBV6-5,TRBJ1-2,-,-,CASSPGGYNGYTF,TGTGCCAGCAGTCCTGGGGGGTATAATGGCTACACCTTC
TRBV27,TRBJ2-3,-,-,CASSSGHLAVTQYF,TGTGCCAGCAGTTCGGGACACCTTGCGGTTACGCAGTATTTT
TRBV21-1,TRBJ2-5,-,-,CASAPLVKTQYF,TGTGCCAGCGCCCCGTTAGTCAAGACCCAGTACTTC
TRBV9,TRBJ1-2,-,once,CASSVAGPSYGYTF,TGTGCCAGCAGCGTAGCTGGCCCTTCCTATGGCTACACCTTC
TRBV6-5,TRBJ2-7,-,-,CASSYSVSQYRGEQYF,TGTGCCAGCAGTTACTCCGTAAGTCAGTACCGGGGCGAGCAGTACTTC
TRBV5-1,TRBJ1-6,-,few,CASSPEGGVSPLHF,TGCGCCAGCAGCCCCGAGGGCGGAGTTTCACCCCTCCACTTT
TRBV5-1,TRBJ2-4,-,-,CASSFGGGNIQYF,TGCGCCAGCAGCTTCGGTGGGGGGAACATTCAGTACTTC